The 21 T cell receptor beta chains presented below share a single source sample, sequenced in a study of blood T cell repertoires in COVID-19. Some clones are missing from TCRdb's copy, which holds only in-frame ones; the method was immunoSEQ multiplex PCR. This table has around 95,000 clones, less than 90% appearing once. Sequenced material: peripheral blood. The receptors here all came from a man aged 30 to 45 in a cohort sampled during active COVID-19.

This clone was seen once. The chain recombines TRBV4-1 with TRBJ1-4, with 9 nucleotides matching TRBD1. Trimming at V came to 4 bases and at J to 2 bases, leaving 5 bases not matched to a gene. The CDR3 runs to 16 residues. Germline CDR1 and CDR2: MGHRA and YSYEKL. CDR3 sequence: CASSRITGGTNEKLFF. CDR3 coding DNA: TGCGCCAGCAGCCGCATTACAGGGGGCACTAATGAAAAACTGTTTTTT.

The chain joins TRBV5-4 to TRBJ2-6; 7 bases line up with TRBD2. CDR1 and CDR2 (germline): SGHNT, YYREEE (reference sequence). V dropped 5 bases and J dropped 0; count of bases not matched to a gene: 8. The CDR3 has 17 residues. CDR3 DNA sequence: TGTGCCAGCAGTCAGCGGGGTGGTAGCTCTGGGGCCAACGTCCTGACTTTC. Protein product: CASSQRGGSSGANVLTF.

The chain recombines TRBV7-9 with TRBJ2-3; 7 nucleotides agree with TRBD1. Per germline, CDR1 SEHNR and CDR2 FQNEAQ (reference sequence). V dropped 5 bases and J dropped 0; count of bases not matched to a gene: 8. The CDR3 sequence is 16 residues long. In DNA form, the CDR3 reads TGTGCCAGCAGCCTAGGTAGGGACAGAAGCACAGATACGCAGTATTTT. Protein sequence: CASSLGRDRSTDTQYF.

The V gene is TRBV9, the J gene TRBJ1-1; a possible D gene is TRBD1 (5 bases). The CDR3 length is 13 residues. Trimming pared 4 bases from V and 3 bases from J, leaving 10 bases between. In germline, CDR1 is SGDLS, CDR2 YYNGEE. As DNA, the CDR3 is TGTGCCAGCAGCCCATGGGGGGACACTGAAGCTTTCTTT. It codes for CASSPWGDTEAFF.

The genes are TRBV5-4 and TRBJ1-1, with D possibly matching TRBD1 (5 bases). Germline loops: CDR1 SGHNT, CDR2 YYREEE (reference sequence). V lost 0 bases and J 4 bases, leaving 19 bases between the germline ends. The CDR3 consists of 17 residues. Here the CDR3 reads CASSLAGVRVRGTEAFF. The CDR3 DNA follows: TGTGCCAGCAGCTTGGCCGGTGTCAGGGTAAGGGGCACTGAAGCTTTCTTT.

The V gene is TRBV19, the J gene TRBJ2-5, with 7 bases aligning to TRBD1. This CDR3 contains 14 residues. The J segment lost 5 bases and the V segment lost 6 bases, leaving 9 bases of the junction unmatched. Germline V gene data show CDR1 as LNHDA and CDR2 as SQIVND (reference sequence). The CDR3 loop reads CASSNPGGLETQYF. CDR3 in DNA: TGTGCCAGTAGCAACCCAGGGGGTCTGGAGACCCAGTACTTC.

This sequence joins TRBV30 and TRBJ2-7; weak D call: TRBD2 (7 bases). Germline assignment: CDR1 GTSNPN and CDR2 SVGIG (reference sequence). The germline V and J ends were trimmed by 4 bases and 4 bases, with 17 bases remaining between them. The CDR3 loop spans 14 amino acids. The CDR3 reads CAWNVGGAKYEQYF. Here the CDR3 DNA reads TGTGCCTGGAACGTGGGGGGGGCGAAATACGAGCAGTACTTC. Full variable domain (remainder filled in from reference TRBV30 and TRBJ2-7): SQTIHQWPATLVQPVGSPLSLECTVEGTSNPNLYWYRQAAGRGLQLLFYSVGIGQISSEVPQNLSASRPQDRQFILSSKKLLLSDSGFYLCAWNVGGAKYEQYFGPGTRLTVT.

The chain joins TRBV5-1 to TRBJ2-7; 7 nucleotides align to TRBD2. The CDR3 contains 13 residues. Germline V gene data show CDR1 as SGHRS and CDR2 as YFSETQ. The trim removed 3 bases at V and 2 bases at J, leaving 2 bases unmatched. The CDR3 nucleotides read TGCGCCAGCAGCTCACGGGGGGCCTACGAGCAGTACTTC. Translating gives CASSSRGAYEQYF.

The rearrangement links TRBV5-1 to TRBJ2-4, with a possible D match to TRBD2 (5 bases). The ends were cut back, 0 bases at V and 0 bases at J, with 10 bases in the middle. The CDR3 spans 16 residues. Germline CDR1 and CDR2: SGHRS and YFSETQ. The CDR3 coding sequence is TGCGCCAGCAGCTTGGGGATTCGGGAAGCCAAAAACATTCAGTACTTC. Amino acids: CASSLGIREAKNIQYF.

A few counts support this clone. CDR3 sequence: CASSEDDRNYGYTF. The DNA for the CDR3 is TGTGCCAGCAGTGAAGATGACAGGAACTATGGCTACACCTTC. V gene TRBV2 combines with J gene TRBJ1-2; tentatively, D is TRBD1 (6 bases). The CDR3 loop spans 14 amino acids. Looked up from germline, CDR1 is SNHLY and CDR2 is FYNNEI. V was cut by 1 base and J by 2 bases, with 8 bases left in between.

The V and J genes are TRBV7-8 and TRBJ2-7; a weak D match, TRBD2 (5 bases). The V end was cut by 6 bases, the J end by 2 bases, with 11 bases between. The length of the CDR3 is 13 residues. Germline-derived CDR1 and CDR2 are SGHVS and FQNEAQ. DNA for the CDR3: TGTGCCAGCAGGCCGGACTGGGCCTACGAGCAGTACTTC. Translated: CASRPDWAYEQYF.

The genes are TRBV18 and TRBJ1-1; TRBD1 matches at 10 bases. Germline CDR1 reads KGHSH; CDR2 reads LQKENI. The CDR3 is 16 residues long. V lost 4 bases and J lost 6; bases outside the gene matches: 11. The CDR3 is CASSRQGAQGSAEAFF. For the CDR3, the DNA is TGTGCCAGCTCACGACAGGGGGCGCAAGGGTCCGCTGAAGCTTTCTTT.

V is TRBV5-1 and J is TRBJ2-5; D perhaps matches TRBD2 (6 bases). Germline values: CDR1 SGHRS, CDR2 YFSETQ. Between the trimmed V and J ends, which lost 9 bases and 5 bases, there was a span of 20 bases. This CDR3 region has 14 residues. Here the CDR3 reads CATGGASADETQYF. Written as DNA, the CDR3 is TGCGCCACCGGAGGGGCTAGCGCGGACGAGACCCAGTACTTC.

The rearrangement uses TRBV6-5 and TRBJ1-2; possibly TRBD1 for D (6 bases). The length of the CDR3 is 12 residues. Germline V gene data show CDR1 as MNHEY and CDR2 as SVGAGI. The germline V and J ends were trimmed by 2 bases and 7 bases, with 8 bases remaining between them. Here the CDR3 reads CASSYGGFGYTF. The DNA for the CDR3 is TGTGCCAGCAGTTACGGGGGCTTTGGCTACACCTTC.

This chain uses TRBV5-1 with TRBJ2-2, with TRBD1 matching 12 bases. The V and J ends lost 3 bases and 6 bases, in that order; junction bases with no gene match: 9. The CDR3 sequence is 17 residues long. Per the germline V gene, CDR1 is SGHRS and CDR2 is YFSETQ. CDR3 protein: CASSSPGQGAKAGELFF. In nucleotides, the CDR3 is TGCGCCAGCAGCTCACCGGGACAGGGGGCCAAAGCCGGGGAGCTGTTTTTT.

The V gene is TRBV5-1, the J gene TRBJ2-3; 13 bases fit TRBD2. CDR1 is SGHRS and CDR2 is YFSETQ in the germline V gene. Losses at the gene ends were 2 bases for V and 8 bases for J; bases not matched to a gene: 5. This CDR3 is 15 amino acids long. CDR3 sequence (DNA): TGCGCCAGCAGCTTAACTAGCGGGGGGGCGAGTACGCAGTATTTT. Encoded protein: CASSLTSGGASTQYF.

The CDR3 DNA reads TGTGCCAGTAGTACCGGGACACTGAACACTGAAGCTTTCTTT. This sequence encodes CASSTGTLNTEAFF. This chain joins TRBV19 and TRBJ1-1, with TRBD1 as a possible D gene (6 bases). Germline values: CDR1 LNHDA, CDR2 SQIVND (reference sequence). The length of the CDR3 is 14 residues. Trimming left V 4 bases short and J 0 bases short, with 9 bases between.

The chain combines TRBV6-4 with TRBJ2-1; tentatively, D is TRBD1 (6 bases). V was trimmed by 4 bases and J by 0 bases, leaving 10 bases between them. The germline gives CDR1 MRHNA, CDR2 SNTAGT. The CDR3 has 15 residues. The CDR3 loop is CASSARGISYNEQFF. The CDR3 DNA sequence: TGTGCCAGCAGTGCCAGGGGAATCTCCTACAATGAGCAGTTCTTC.

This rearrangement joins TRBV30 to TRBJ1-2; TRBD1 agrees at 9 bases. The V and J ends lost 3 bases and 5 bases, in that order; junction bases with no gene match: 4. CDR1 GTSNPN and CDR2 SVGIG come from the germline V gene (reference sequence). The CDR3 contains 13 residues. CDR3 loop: CAWSDRGTYGYTF. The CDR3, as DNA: TGTGCCTGGAGCGACAGGGGGACATATGGCTACACCTTC.

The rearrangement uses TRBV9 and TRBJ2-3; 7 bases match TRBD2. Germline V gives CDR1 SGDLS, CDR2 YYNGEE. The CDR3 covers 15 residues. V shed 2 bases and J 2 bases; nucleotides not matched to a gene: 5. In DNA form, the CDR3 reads TGTGCCAGCAGCGTGGCTAGCGGTCCCACAGATACGCAGTATTTT. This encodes CASSVASGPTDTQYF.

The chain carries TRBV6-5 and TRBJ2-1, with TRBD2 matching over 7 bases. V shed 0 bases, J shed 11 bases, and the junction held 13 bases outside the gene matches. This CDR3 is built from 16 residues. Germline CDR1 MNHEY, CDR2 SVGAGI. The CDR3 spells CASSYSRSGVLHQQFF. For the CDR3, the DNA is TGTGCCAGCAGTTACTCGCGCAGCGGGGTACTCCATCAGCAGTTCTTC.